The text below deals with one T cell receptor beta chain. Its antigen is unidentified. The sample comes from a study of metastatic and nonmetastatic thyroid tumors. Study information: Repertoire comparisons spanned blood and tumor or nodule tissue from malignant and benign thyroid patients. Study results and limitations: Across blood and tumor, TCR beta diversity in malignant thyroid tumors was reportedly significantly higher than in benign nodules.

Methods used by the authors: The study took CDR3 differences across clinicopathological groups and made a distant-metastasis classifier for papillary thyroid cancer from them. TCRdb re-analyzed the PCR reads using MiXCR. It is TCRdb's table, rather than the study itself, that gives the V and J calls and clone size. The sample has some 19,000 clones, more than 25% seen once; the top ten hold about 12%. Not a single patient had been given any form of treatment at any point before undergoing thyroid surgery. CDR1 and CDR2 (germline): SGHAT, FQDESV (reference sequence). The CDR3 extends over 17 amino acids. The ends lost 4 bases at V and 2 bases at J; junction bases unmatched: 5.

The sequenced sample was tumor tissue. The sequence derives from a female donor with papillary thyroid cancer or a benign thyroid nodule (not recorded which). Some clones in this sample may be carry-over from other donors' samples. V and J are TRBV11-1 and TRBJ2-2, with 12 bases matching TRBD2. The CDR3 region is CASSSQTSGGNTGELFF. The CDR3 DNA reads as TGTGCCAGCAGCTCCCAGACTAGCGGGGGAAACACCGGGGAGCTGTTTTTT. Drawing the rest from reference TRBV11-1 and TRBJ2-2, the complete variable domain is EAEVAQSPRYKITEKSQAVAFWCDPISGHATLYWYRQILGQGPELLVQFQDESVVDDSQLPKDRFSAERLKGVDSTLKIQPAELGDSAMYLCASSSQTSGGNTGELFFGEGSRLTVL.